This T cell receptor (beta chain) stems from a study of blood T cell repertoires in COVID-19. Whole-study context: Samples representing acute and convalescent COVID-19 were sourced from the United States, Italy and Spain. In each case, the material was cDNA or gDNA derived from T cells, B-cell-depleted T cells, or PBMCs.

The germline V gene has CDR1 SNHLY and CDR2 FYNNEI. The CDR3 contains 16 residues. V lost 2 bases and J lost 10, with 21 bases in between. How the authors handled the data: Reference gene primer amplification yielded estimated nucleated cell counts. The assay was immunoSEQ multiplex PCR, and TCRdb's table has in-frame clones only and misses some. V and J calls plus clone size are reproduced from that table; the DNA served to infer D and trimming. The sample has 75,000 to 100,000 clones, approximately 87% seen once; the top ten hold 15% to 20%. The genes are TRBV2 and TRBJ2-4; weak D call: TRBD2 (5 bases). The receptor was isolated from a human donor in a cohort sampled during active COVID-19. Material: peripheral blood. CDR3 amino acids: CASSEPERADSPIQYF. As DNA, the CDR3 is TGTGCCAGCAGTGAACCCGAGAGGGCGGACTCCCCTATTCAGTACTTC.